Each of the 25 T cell receptor beta chains below was sequenced from the same sample in a study of T cell responses to AZD1222 COVID-19 vaccine (dated by TCRdb to 2020 to 2023). This specimen's time point label, per the study, means: about 28 days (+/-7) after the second vaccine dose. Libraries were built with the immunoSEQ multiplex PCR assay. What TCRdb holds here is the immuneACCESS table cut down to in-frame rearrangements. Part of the clones is not present; checked against another copy, under half of the missing clones reflect an unresolved V gene, and the others are unexplained. Present in this sample are tens of thousands of clones, approximately 80% of which were seen just once. The ten largest clones represent less than 5% of the sample. The material sequenced was peripheral blood, taken 28 days after the second AZD1222 dose. The receptor source for this set is an adult who received the AZD1222 COVID-19 vaccine.

This clone was observed a few times. Here the CDR3 reads CASSSPQVAKNIQYF. The CDR3 DNA sequence: TGTGCCAGTAGTAGTCCCCAAGTAGCCAAAAACATTCAGTACTTC. V is TRBV19 and J is TRBJ2-4; D is ambiguous. CDR3 length: 15 residues. V lost 4 bases and J lost 0, with 10 bases in between. Germline V gene lookup returns CDR1 LNHDA and CDR2 SQIVND (reference sequence). Full variable domain (outside the CDR3, taken from reference TRBV19 and TRBJ2-4): DGGITQSPKYLFRKEGQNVTLSCEQNLNHDAMYWYRQDPGQGLRLIYYSQIVNDFQKGDIAEGYSVSREKKESFPLTVTSAQKNPTAFYLCASSSPQVAKNIQYFGAGTRLSVL.

The chain uses TRBV5-1 and TRBJ2-3; D uncertain. CDR3 length: 13 amino acids. Trimming took off 0 bases at V and 4 bases at J, with 6 bases between the two ends. CDR1 SGHRS and CDR2 YFSETQ come from the germline V gene. For the CDR3, the DNA is TGCGCCAGCAGCTTGGACAGCCCAGATACGCAGTATTTT. Protein: CASSLDSPDTQYF.

The chain joins TRBV5-5 to TRBJ1-4; 7 nucleotides align to TRBD1. Germline assignment: CDR1 SGHKS and CDR2 YYEKEE (reference sequence). The CDR3 loop spans 17 amino acids. The V gene end was trimmed by 4 bases and the J gene end by 0 bases; junction bases not matched to a gene: 9. CDR3 sequence: CASSTQQGTATNEKLFF. The CDR3 bases are TGTGCCAGCAGCACCCAACAGGGGACTGCAACTAATGAAAAACTGTTTTTT. Combining the CDR3 with reference TRBV5-5 and TRBJ1-4 gives the whole variable domain DAGVTQSPTHLIKTRGQQVTLRCSPISGHKSVSWYQQVLGQGPQFIFQYYEKEERGRGNFPDRFSARQFPNYSSELNVNALLLGDSALYLCASSTQQGTATNEKLFFGSGTQLSVL.

This clone was seen a single time. V gene TRBV10-3 combines with J gene TRBJ2-1; 7 bases are a match to TRBD1. The CDR3 is made up of 12 amino acids. Germline loops: CDR1 ENHRY, CDR2 SYGVKD. Trimming at V came to 4 bases and at J to 9 bases, leaving 3 bases not matched to a gene. CDR3 sequence: CAISGPGGEQFF. The CDR3 DNA reads TGTGCCATCAGTGGCCCAGGGGGTGAGCAGTTCTTC.

The V gene is TRBV28, the J gene TRBJ1-5; D unresolved. CDR3 length: 12 amino acids. Germline CDR1 MDHEN, CDR2 SYDVKM. V was trimmed by 6 bases and J by 4 bases, leaving 7 bases between them. CDR3 nucleotide sequence: TGTGCCAGCAGCAGGACGAATCAGCCCCAGCATTTT. Translated: CASSRTNQPQHF.

The chain recombines TRBV19 with TRBJ1-2; a weak D match, TRBD1 (5 bases). V lost 7 bases and J lost 6, with 18 bases in between. Germline lookup yields CDR1 LNHDA and CDR2 SQIVND (reference sequence). This CDR3 region has 14 residues. CDR3 sequence reads: CASNSFRDADGYTF. The CDR3 coding sequence is TGTGCCAGTAACTCATTCCGGGACGCCGATGGCTACACCTTC.

V gene TRBV27 combines with J gene TRBJ2-1; the D call may be TRBD1 or TRBD2 (7 bases each). Germline values: CDR1 MNHEY, CDR2 SMNVEV (reference sequence). The CDR3 is made up of 16 amino acids. Trimming took off 5 bases at V and 2 bases at J, with 16 bases between the two ends. DNA of the CDR3: TGTGCCAGCAGTCCGGGAGGCAGGGGGGCCTACAATGAGCAGTTCTTC. Translated: CASSPGGRGAYNEQFF.

This chain joins TRBV9 and TRBJ2-5; 9 positions agree with TRBD1. This CDR3 comprises 15 residues. The ends lost 3 bases at V and 3 bases at J; junction bases unmatched: 6. In germline, CDR1 is SGDLS, CDR2 YYNGEE. The CDR3 DNA reads TGTGCCAGCAGCGGGCCCGGGACAGGGAAAGAGACCCAGTACTTC. It translates to CASSGPGTGKETQYF.

The rearrangement joins TRBV29-1 to TRBJ2-2; D unresolved. The CDR3 covers 14 residues. Germline loops: CDR1 SQVTM, CDR2 ANQGSEA. The V and J ends lost 3 bases and 4 bases respectively, with 12 bases between them. CDR3 in amino acids: CSVESRAPTGELFF. In DNA form, the CDR3 reads TGCAGCGTTGAGTCCCGGGCACCCACCGGGGAGCTGTTTTTT.

This clone turned up a few times. The chain carries TRBV11-2 and TRBJ1-3; D is uncertain. The V gene lost 2 bases and the J gene lost 4 bases, with 15 bases spanning the gap. The germline CDR1 and CDR2 sequences are SGHAT and FQNNGV. This CDR3 is 16 amino acids long. The CDR3 protein is CASSLSTAGSGNTIYF. CDR3 DNA sequence: TGTGCCAGCAGCTTATCCACGGCCGGTTCAGGAAACACCATATATTTT.

The V gene is TRBV6-5, the J gene TRBJ1-2, with unresolved D. V lost 2 bases to trimming and J lost 2 bases, with 15 bases between them. Germline V gene lookup returns CDR1 MNHEY and CDR2 SVGAGI. The length of the CDR3 is 16 residues. Written as DNA, the CDR3 is TGTGCCAGCAGTTACCCCTCCAAGCAGCAAAACTATGGCTACACCTTC. Its protein is CASSYPSKQQNYGYTF.

DNA for the CDR3: TGTGCCAGCAGCTTAGCGAGGTACTCCTACGAGCAGTACTTC. Protein product: CASSLARYSYEQYF. The chain combines TRBV11-1 with TRBJ2-7; D not certain. V lost 0 bases and J 0 bases, leaving 6 bases between the germline ends. This CDR3 spans 14 amino acids. Per germline, CDR1 SGHAT and CDR2 FQDESV (reference sequence).

This clone has only a few counts. The genes are TRBV5-6 and TRBJ1-2; no clear D gene. V lost 0 bases and J 7 bases, leaving 22 bases between the germline ends. The CDR3 runs 17 residues. CDR1 and CDR2 (germline): SGHDT, YYEEEE. The CDR3 sequence is CASSLDTGPHTLSGYTF. The CDR3 DNA reads as TGTGCCAGCAGCTTGGATACCGGGCCCCACACGTTAAGTGGCTACACCTTC.

This clone was seen once. The chain recombines TRBV5-1 with TRBJ2-4; D unclear. V was shortened by 1 base and J by 9 bases, with 17 bases between the two germline ends. CDR1 and CDR2 (germline): SGHRS, YFSETQ. This CDR3 comprises 15 residues. CDR3 in DNA: TGCGCCAGCAGCTTGATTGCCGCGGAGATGGGCATTCAGTACTTC. This encodes CASSLIAAEMGIQYF.

The chain couples TRBV19 to TRBJ1-2; TRBD1 agrees at 7 bases. V shed 1 base, J shed 2 bases, and the junction held 4 bases outside the gene matches. From germline, CDR1 is LNHDA and CDR2 SQIVND (reference sequence). CDR3 length equals 15 residues. The CDR3 sequence: CASSIGGTANYGYTF. CDR3 DNA: TGTGCCAGTAGTATAGGAGGGACAGCAAACTATGGCTACACCTTC.

This rearrangement joins TRBV7-8 to TRBJ2-5; D gene uncertain. Germline lookup yields CDR1 SGHVS and CDR2 FQNEAQ. CDR3 size: 13 residues. The germline V and J ends were trimmed by 4 bases and 2 bases, with 8 bases remaining between them. CDR3 amino acids: CASSSGRQETQYF. The CDR3 bases are TGTGCCAGCAGCTCCGGACGACAAGAGACCCAGTACTTC.

The J gene is TRBJ1-5, the V gene TRBV28; 7 bases are a match to TRBD1. V lost 2 bases, J lost 3 bases, and 7 bases stayed unmatched. CDR1 MDHEN and CDR2 SYDVKM come from the germline V gene. This CDR3 has 16 residues. CDR3 sequence reads: CASSLRGPRNNQPQHF. The CDR3 bases are TGTGCCAGCAGTTTAAGGGGGCCTCGTAACAATCAGCCCCAGCATTTT.

This rearrangement joins TRBV10-1 to TRBJ2-1; possibly TRBD2 for D (7 bases). The CDR3 covers 15 residues. Trimming shortened V by 2 bases and J by 5 bases, and 13 bases separated the two germline ends. Germline V gives CDR1 WNHNN, CDR2 SYGVQD (reference sequence). For the CDR3, the DNA is TGCGCCAGCAGTGAGAGGGGGGGTTTCGACAATGAGCAGTTCTTC. It specifies CASSERGGFDNEQFF.

The chain links TRBV10-3 to TRBJ1-2, with a tentative D call TRBD1 (6 bases). CDR1 is ENHRY and CDR2 is SYGVKD in the germline V gene. The CDR3 has 15 amino acids. V lost 6 bases and J 2 bases, leaving 16 bases between the germline ends. The CDR3 reads CAIRQGFEGNYGYTF. In DNA, the CDR3 is TGTGCCATCAGACAGGGTTTTGAGGGAAACTATGGCTACACCTTC.

This clone has only one observation. The chain carries TRBV2 and TRBJ2-3; TRBD1 or TRBD2 may be the D gene (5 bases each). The CDR3 is made up of 13 amino acids. The V end lost 5 bases, the J end lost 6 bases, and 12 bases lay between the germline ends. Per the germline V gene, CDR1 is SNHLY and CDR2 is FYNNEI. The CDR3 DNA follows: TGTGCCAGCAGTCGGGACCCCCGGGATACGCAGTATTTT. Translation: CASSRDPRDTQYF.

The chain recombines TRBV6-2 or TRBV6-3 with TRBJ1-6, with 7 bases lining up with TRBD1. Germline CDR1 reads MNHEY; CDR2 reads SVGEGT. With V trimmed by 7 bases and J by 0 bases, 9 bases remained unmatched. This CDR3 contains 17 residues. In DNA form, the CDR3 reads TGTGCCAGCACCCCGGGACAGTTGAGCTCCTATAATTCACCCCTCCACTTT. This translates into CASTPGQLSSYNSPLHF.

This chain connects TRBV6-2 or TRBV6-3 to TRBJ1-1; 8 bases line up with TRBD1. After removal of 4 bases from V and 7 bases from J, the junction contained 8 bases not matched to a gene. Germline V gene data show CDR1 as MNHEY and CDR2 as SVGEGT. CDR3 length equals 14 residues. CDR3 sequence: CASSFTGGRDEAFF. CDR3 DNA: TGTGCCAGCAGTTTTACAGGGGGACGGGATGAAGCTTTCTTT.

V gene TRBV3-1 (or the pseudogene TRBV3-2) combines with J gene TRBJ1-3, with 9 positions matching TRBD1. Looked up from germline, CDR1 is LGHDT and CDR2 is YNNKEL (reference sequence). This CDR3 spans 17 amino acids. The J segment lost 0 bases and the V segment lost 4 bases, leaving 7 bases of the junction unmatched. The CDR3 region has the DNA TGTGCCAGCAGCCCCTTAACAGGGGGCGTCTCTGGAAACACCATATATTTT. This gives the protein CASSPLTGGVSGNTIYF.

In its sample, this clone was seen once. This chain uses TRBV9 with TRBJ2-6; perhaps TRBD2 as D (5 bases). CDR1 is SGDLS, CDR2 YYNGEE, per germline. V was trimmed by 0 bases and J by 3 bases, leaving 13 bases between them. CDR3 length equals 17 residues. The CDR3 region is CASSVAPREGGANVLTF. For the CDR3, the DNA is TGTGCCAGCAGCGTAGCGCCGAGGGAAGGTGGGGCCAACGTCCTGACTTTC. The variable domain in full, completed from reference TRBV9 and TRBJ2-6, reads DSGVTQTPKHLITATGQRVTLRCSPRSGDLSVYWYQQSLDQGLQFLIQYYNGEERAKGNILERFSAQQFPDLHSELNLSSLELGDSALYFCASSVAPREGGANVLTFGAGSRLTVL.

The chain joins TRBV6-5 to TRBJ2-3; the match to TRBD2 covers 8 bases. The ends lost 7 bases at V and 6 bases at J; junction bases unmatched: 6. The CDR3 has 13 amino acids. Germline CDR1 is MNHEY and CDR2 is SVGAGI. The CDR3 nucleotides read TGTGCCAGCAAAGCGGGAGTAGGTGATACGCAGTATTTT. This translates into CASKAGVGDTQYF.